Sequencing of this T cell receptor beta chain was carried out in a study of cytomegalovirus exposure and HLA in healthy donors. CDR1 and CDR2 from the germline V gene are LGHNA and YSLEER. V lost 4 bases, J lost 5 bases, and 6 bases stayed unmatched. The CDR3 is 17 amino acids. The PCR was carried out with 60 Vbeta primers and 13 Jbeta primers. The method was immunoSEQ multiplex PCR; TCRdb's version includes in-frame clones alone and lacks a portion of them. The repertoire holds 150,000 to 200,000 clones, around 83% seen once, with less than 2% in the top ten. The sequencing sample was made of PBMCs. The chain carries TRBV4-3 and TRBJ2-2; 14 bases align to TRBD2. The receptor's source is a young woman in good health and CMV-seronegative. DNA of the CDR3: TGCGCCAGCAGCCGTATCGGACTAGCGGGAGGAACCGGGGAGCTGTTTTTT. Translating gives CASSRIGLAGGTGELFF.